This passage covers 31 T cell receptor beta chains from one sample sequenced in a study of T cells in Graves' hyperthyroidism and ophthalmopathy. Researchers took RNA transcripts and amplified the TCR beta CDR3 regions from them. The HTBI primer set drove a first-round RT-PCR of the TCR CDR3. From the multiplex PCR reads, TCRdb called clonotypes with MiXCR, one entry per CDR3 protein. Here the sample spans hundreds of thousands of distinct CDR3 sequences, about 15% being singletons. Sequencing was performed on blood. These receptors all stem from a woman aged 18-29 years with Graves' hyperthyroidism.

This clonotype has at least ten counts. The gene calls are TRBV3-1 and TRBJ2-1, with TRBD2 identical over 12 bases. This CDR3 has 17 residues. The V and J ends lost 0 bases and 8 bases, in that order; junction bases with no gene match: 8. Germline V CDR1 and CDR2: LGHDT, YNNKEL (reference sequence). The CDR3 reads CASSQEASGRARDEQFF. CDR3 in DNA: TGTGCCAGCAGCCAAGAGGCTAGCGGGAGGGCTCGGGATGAGCAGTTCTTC.

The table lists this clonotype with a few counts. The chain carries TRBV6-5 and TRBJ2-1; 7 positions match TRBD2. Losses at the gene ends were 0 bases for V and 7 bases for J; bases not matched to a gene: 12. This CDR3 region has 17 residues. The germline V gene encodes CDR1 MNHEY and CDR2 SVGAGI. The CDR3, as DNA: TGTGCCAGCAGTTACTCGTCTAGCGGACCAACGTTTAATGAGCAGTTCTTC. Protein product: CASSYSSSGPTFNEQFF.

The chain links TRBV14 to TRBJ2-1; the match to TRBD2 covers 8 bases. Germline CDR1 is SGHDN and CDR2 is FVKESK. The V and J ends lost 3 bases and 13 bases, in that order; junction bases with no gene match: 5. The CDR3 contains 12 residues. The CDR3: CASSHYGTRQFF. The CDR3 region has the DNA TGTGCCAGCAGCCACTATGGGACTAGACAGTTCTTC.

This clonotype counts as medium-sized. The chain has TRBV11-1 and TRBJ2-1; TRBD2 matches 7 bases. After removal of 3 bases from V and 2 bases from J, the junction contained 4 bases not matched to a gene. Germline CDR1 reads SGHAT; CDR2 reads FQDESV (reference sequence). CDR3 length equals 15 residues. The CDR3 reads CASSFGGTTYNEQFF. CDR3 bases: TGTGCCAGCAGCTTTGGAGGGACTACCTACAATGAGCAGTTCTTC.

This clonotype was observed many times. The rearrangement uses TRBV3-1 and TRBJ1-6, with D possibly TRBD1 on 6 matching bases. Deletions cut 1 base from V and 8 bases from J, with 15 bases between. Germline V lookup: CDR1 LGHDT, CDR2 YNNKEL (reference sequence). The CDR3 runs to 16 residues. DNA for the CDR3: TGTGCCAGCAGCCAAGCAGGGGCAGGAATCCATTCACCCCTCCACTTT. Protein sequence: CASSQAGAGIHSPLHF. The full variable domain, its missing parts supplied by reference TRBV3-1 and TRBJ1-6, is DTAVSQTPKYLVTQMGNDKSIKCEQNLGHDTMYWYKQDSKKFLKIMFSYNNKELIINETVPNRFSPKSPDKAHLNLHINSLELGDSAVYFCASSQAGAGIHSPLHFGNGTRLTVT.

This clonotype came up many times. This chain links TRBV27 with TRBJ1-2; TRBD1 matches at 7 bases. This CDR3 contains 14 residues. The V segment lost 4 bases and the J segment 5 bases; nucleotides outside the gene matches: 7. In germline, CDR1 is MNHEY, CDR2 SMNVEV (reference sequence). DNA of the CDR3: TGTGCCAGCAGTTCCCTGACAGGGATATATGGCTACACCTTC. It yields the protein CASSSLTGIYGYTF.

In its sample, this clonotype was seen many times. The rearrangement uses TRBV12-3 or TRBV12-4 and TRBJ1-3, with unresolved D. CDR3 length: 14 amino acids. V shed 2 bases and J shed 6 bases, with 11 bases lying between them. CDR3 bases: TGTGCCAGCAGTTTAAGCGGTCAGAAAAACACCATATATTTT. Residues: CASSLSGQKNTIYF.

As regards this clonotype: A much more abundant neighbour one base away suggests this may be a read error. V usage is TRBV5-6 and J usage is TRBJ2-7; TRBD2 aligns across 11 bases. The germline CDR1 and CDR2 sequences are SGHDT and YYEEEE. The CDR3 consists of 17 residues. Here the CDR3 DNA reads TGTGCCAACAGCTTGAGGCCTAGCGGGAGGATAGCCTACGAGCAGTACTTC. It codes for CANSLRPSGRIAYEQYF.

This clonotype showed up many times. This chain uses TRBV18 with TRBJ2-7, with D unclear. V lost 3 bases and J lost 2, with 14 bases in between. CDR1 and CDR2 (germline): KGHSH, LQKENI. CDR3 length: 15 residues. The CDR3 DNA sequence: TGTGCCAGCTCACCCTCCGCGGTACAGACCTACGAGCAGTACTTC. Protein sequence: CASSPSAVQTYEQYF.

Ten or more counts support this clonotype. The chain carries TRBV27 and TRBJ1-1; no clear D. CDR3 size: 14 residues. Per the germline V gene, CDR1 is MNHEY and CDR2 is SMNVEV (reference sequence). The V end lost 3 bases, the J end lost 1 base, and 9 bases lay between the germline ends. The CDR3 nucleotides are TGTGCCAGCAGTTTTATATCCTCGAACACTGAAGCTTTCTTT. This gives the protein CASSFISSNTEAFF.

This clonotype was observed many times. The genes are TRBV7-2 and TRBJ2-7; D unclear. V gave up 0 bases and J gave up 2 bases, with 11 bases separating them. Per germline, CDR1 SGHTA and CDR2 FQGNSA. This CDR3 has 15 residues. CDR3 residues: CASSLAAPLTYEQYF. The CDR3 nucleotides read TGTGCCAGCAGCTTAGCGGCCCCCCTCACCTACGAGCAGTACTTC.

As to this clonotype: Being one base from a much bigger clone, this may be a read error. CDR3 bases: TGTGCCACCAGTGATACCAGGACAGGGGCAGCTAACTATGGCTACACCTTC. This translates into CATSDTRTGAANYGYTF. This chain joins TRBV24-1 and TRBJ1-2; TRBD1 matches 9 bases. V lost 3 bases and J lost 0; bases outside the gene matches: 7. Germline V gene data show CDR1 as KGHDR and CDR2 as SFDVKD. The CDR3 sequence is 17 residues long.

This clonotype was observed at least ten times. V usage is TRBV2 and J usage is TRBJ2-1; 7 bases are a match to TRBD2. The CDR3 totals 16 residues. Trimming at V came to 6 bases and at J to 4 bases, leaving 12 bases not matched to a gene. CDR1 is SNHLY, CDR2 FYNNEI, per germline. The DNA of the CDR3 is TGTGCCAGCAGCCACTTTTTGGGGGGGGGTTACAATGAGCAGTTCTTC. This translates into CASSHFLGGGYNEQFF.

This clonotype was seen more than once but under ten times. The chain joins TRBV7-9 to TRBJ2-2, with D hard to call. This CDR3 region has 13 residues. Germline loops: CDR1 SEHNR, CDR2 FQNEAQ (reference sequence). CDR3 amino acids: CATEPQNTGELFF. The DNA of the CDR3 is TGTGCTACGGAACCTCAAAACACCGGGGAGCTGTTTTTT. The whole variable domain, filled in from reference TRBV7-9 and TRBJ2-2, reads DTGVSQNPRHKITKRGQNVTFRCDPISEHNRLYWYRQTLGQGPEFLTYFQNEAQLEKSRLLSDRFSAERPKGSFSTLEIQRTEQGDSAMYLCATEPQNTGELFFGEGSRLTVL.

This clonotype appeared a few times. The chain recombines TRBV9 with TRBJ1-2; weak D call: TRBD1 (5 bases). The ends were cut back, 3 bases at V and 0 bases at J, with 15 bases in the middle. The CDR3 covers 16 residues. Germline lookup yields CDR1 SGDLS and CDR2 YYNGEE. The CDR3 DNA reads TGTGCCAGCAGCGGGGGGGGTACAGGACCTAACTATGGCTACACCTTC. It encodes CASSGGGTGPNYGYTF.

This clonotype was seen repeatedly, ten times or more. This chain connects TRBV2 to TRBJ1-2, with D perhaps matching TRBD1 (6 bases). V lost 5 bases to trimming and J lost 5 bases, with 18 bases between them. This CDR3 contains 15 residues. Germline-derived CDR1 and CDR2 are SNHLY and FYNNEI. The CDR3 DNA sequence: TGTGCCAGCAGTACCTCCGGGGGGGGCATGTATGGCTACACCTTC. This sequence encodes CASSTSGGGMYGYTF.

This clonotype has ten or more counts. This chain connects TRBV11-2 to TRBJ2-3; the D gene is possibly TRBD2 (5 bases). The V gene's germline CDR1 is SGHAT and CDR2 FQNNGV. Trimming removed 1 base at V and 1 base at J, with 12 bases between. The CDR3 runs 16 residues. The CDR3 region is CASSLAIFSGTDTQYF. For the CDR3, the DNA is TGTGCCAGCAGCTTAGCCATTTTTAGCGGCACAGATACGCAGTATTTT.

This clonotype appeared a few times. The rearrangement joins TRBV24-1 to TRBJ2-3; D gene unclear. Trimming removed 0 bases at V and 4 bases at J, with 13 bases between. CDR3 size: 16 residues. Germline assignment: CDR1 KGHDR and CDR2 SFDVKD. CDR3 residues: CATSDLPDTFSDTQYF. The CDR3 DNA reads TGTGCCACCAGTGATTTGCCAGATACGTTCTCAGATACGCAGTATTTT.

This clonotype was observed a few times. The CDR3 sequence is CASSRGTSGRASEQFF. The CDR3, as DNA: TGTGCCAGCAGCCGAGGGACTAGCGGGAGGGCCAGTGAGCAGTTCTTC. V gene TRBV5-8 combines with J gene TRBJ2-1; 16 bases fit TRBD2. The trim removed 4 bases at V and 9 bases at J, leaving 7 bases unmatched. Germline V lookup: CDR1 SGHTS, CDR2 YDEGEE. This CDR3 has 16 amino acids.

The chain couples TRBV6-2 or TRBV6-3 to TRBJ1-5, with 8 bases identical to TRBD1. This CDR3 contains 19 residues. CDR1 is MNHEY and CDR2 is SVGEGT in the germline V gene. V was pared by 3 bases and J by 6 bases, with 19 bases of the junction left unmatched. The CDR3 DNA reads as TGTGCCAGCAGTTATTTCCGCGGCAGGGGGCGCGAGGTTGCTCAGCCCCAGCATTTT. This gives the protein CASSYFRGRGREVAQPQHF.

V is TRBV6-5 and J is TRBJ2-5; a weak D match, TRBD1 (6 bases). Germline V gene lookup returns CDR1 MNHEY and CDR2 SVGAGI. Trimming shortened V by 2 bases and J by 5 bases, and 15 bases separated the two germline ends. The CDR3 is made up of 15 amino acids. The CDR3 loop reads CASSYGRGFGETQYF. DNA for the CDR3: TGTGCCAGCAGTTACGGCAGGGGCTTCGGGGAGACCCAGTACTTC.

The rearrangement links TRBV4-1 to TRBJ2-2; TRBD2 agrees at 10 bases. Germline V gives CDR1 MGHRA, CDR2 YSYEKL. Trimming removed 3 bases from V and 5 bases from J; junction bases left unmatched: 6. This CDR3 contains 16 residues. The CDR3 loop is CASSQPLAGRTGELFF. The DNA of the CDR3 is TGCGCCAGCAGCCAGCCACTAGCGGGAAGAACCGGGGAGCTGTTTTTT.

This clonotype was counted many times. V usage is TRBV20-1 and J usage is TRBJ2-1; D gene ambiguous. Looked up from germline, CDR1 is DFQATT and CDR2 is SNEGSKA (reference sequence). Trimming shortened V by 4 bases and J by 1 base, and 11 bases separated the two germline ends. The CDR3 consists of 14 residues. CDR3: CSANLQMSYNEQFF. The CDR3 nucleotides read TGCAGTGCTAACCTACAGATGTCCTACAATGAGCAGTTCTTC.

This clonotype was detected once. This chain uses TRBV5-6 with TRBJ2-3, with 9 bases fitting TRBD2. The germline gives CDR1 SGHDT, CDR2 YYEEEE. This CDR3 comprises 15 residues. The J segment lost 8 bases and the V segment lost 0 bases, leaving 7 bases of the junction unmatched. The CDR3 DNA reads TGTGCCAGCAGCTTGGGAATTAGCGGGAGTGGTACGCAGTATTTT. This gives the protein CASSLGISGSGTQYF.

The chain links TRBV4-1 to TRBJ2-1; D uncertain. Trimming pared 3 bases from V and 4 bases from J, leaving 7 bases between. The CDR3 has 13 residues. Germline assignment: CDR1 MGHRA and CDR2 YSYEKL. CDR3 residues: CASSHPRYNEQFF. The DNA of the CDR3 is TGCGCCAGCAGCCATCCTAGATACAATGAGCAGTTCTTC.

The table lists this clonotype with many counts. The CDR3 loop is CASSLRAGGTVYGYTF. The CDR3 DNA follows: TGTGCCAGCAGTTTACGGGCAGGGGGGACTGTCTATGGCTACACCTTC. The chain employs TRBV12-3 or TRBV12-4 and TRBJ1-2, with 7 bases aligning to TRBD1. V gave up 2 bases and J gave up 4 bases; unmatched junction bases: 10. This CDR3 has 16 residues.

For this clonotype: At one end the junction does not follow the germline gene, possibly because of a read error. The CDR3 region has the DNA TGTGCCACCAGCAAGGACAGCCTAACCGGGGAGCTGTTTTTT. Amino acid sequence: CATSKDSLTGELFF. This rearrangement joins TRBV9 to TRBJ2-2, with a weak D call TRBD1 (6 bases). The CDR3 runs 14 residues. Germline assignment: CDR1 SGDLS and CDR2 YYNGEE.

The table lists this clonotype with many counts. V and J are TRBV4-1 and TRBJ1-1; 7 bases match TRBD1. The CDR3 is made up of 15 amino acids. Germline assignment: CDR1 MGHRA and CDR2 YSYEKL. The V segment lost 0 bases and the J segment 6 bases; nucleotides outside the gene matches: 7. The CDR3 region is CASSQDTTGLAEAFF. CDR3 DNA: TGCGCCAGCAGCCAAGATACGACAGGGCTTGCTGAAGCTTTCTTT.

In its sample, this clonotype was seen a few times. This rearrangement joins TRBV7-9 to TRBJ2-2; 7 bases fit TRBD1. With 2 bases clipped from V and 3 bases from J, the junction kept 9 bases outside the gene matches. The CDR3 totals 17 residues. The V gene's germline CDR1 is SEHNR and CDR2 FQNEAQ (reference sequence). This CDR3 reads CASSLRPGQPYTGELFF. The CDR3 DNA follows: TGTGCCAGCAGCTTAAGGCCGGGACAGCCTTACACCGGGGAGCTGTTTTTT.

Here the CDR3 DNA reads TGTGCCACCAGCAGGGATCACTATGGCGGCTACACCTTC. Amino acids: CATSRDHYGGYTF. The chain couples TRBV15 to TRBJ1-2; D remains ambiguous. CDR3 size: 13 residues. Germline lookup yields CDR1 LNHNV and CDR2 YYDKDF (reference sequence). With 3 bases removed from V and 8 bases from J, the gap between germline ends came to 13 bases.

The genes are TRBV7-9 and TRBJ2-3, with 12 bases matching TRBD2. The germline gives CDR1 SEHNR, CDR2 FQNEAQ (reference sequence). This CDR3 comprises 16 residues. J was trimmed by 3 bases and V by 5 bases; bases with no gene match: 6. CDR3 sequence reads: CASSMGLAGGTDTQYF. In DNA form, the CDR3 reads TGTGCCAGCAGCATGGGACTAGCGGGTGGTACAGATACGCAGTATTTT.